Listed here is a single T cell receptor (beta chain). Antigen unknown. The data derive from a study of monozygotic twins with inflammatory bowel disease. The CDR3 spans 11 residues. Germline V gene data show CDR1 as SQVTM and CDR2 as ANQGSEA. Study-level findings and limits: Compared with healthy co-twins, IBD patients showed reduced TCRbeta repertoire diversity by inverse Simpson.

With the 5' RACE reads reprocessed, TCRdb shows one record per CDR3 protein and no DNA. Its listing shows about 300,000 distinct CDR3 sequences. This TCR derives from a human donor with ulcerative colitis or Crohn's disease, or a healthy co-twin of an affected twin (not recorded which). The J gene is TRBJ2-7, the V gene TRBV29-1. The source material was blood. The CDR3 protein is CSVELDYEQYF.